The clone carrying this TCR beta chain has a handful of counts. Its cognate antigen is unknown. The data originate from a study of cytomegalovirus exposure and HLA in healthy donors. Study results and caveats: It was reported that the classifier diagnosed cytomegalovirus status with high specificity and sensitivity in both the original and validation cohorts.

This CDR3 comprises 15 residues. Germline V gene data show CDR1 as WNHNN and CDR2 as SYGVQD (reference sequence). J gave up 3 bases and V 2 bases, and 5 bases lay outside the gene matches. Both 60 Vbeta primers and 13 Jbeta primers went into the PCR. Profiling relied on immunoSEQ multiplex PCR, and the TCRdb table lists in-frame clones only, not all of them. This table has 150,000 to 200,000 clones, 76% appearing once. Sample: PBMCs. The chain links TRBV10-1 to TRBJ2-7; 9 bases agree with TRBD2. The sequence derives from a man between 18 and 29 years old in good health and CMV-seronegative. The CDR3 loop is CASSEKTSGFYEQYF. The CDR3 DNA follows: TGCGCCAGCAGTGAGAAGACTAGCGGATTCTACGAGCAGTACTTC.